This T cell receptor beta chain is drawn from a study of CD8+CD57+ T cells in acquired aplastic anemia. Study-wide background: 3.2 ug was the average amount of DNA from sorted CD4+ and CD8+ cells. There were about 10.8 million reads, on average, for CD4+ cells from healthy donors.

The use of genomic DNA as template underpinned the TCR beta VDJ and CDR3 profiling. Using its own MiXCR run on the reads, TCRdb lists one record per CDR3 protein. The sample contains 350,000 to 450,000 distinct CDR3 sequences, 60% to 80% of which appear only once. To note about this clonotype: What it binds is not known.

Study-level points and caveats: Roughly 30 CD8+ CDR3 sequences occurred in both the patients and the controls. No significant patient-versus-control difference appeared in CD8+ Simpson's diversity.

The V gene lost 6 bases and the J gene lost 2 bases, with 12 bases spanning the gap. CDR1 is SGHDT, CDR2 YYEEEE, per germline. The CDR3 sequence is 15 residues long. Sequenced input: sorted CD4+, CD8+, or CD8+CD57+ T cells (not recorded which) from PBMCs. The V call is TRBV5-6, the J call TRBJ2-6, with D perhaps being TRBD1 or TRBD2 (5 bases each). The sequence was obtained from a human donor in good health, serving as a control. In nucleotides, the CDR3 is TGTGCCAGCACCGCACCGGGACCTGGGGCCAACGTCCTGACTTTC. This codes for CASTAPGPGANVLTF.